This entry lists 14 T cell receptor beta chains sequenced from one sample in a study of cytomegalovirus exposure and HLA in healthy donors. Researchers ran the PCR with 60 Vbeta and 13 Jbeta primers. TCRdb's table, derived via immunoSEQ multiplex PCR, lists solely in-frame clones and lacks some. Of over 130,000 clones in the sample, more than 60% were seen once. Sequenced material: PBMCs. Receptor source: a male donor in good health and CMV-seronegative.

The genes are TRBV4-1 and TRBJ2-5; TRBD1 might be the D (5 bases). V was clipped by 4 bases and J by 0 bases, with 15 bases between them. This CDR3 contains 16 residues. Looked up from germline, CDR1 is MGHRA and CDR2 is YSYEKL. In DNA, the CDR3 is TGCGCCAGCAGCCGGCATCTCAGGGATTACCAAGAGACCCAGTACTTC. This codes for CASSRHLRDYQETQYF.

J is TRBJ1-2 and V is TRBV21-1; the table's D call TRBD1 went unverified against the DNA. TRBV21-1 is a documented pseudogene. This CDR3 is 16 amino acids long. The CDR3 DNA reads TGTGCCAGCAGCAAAGGCAGGCAGCCGACCTTCTATGGCTACACCTTC. Encoded protein: CASSKGRQPTFYGYTF.

The genes are TRBV27 and TRBJ1-6; D unresolved. The germline gives CDR1 MNHEY, CDR2 SMNVEV (reference sequence). The length of the CDR3 is 14 residues. Deletions cut 3 bases from V and 5 bases from J, with 8 bases between. The CDR3 bases are TGTGCCAGCAGTTTTGGCAGTCATAATTCACCCCTCCACTTT. Translated: CASSFGSHNSPLHF.

This clone showed up just a few times. The V and J genes are TRBV15 and TRBJ1-3; D is uncertain. The germline CDR1 and CDR2 sequences are LNHNV and YYDKDF (reference sequence). V shed 0 bases and J shed 8 bases, with 14 bases lying between them. This CDR3 region has 15 residues. The CDR3 protein is CATSREYSRGYTIYF. The CDR3 coding sequence is TGTGCCACCAGCAGAGAGTACAGCCGTGGGTACACCATATATTTT. The complete variable domain, with remaining parts taken from reference TRBV15 and TRBJ1-3, reads DAMVIQNPRYQVTQFGKPVTLSCSQTLNHNVMYWYQQKSSQAPKLLFHYYDKDFNNEADTPDNFQSRRPNTSFCFLDIRSPGLGDTAMYLCATSREYSRGYTIYFGEGSWLTVV.

The J gene is TRBJ2-6, the V gene TRBV7-3; 7 bases match TRBD1. Germline assignment: CDR1 SGHTA and CDR2 FQGTGA. This CDR3 region has 18 residues. V gave up 2 bases and J gave up 0 bases; unmatched junction bases: 7. The CDR3: CASSLGTVHSSGANVLTF. The CDR3 coding sequence is TGTGCCAGCAGCTTAGGGACAGTGCACTCCTCTGGGGCCAACGTCCTGACTTTC.

There are a few counts of this clone. The V gene is TRBV6-1, the J gene TRBJ2-1, with D tentatively TRBD2 (7 bases). CDR1 is MNHNS, CDR2 SASEGT, per germline. The germline V and J ends were trimmed by 1 base and 0 bases, with 13 bases remaining between them. This CDR3 is built from 17 residues. The CDR3 DNA sequence: TGTGCCAGCAGTGAAGACGGGGGGCCACTCTCCTACAATGAGCAGTTCTTC. This gives the protein CASSEDGGPLSYNEQFF.

The gene calls are TRBV4-1 and TRBJ2-1; 7 bases are a match to TRBD2. Germline values: CDR1 MGHRA, CDR2 YSYEKL. The junction had 1 base not matched to a gene; V was cut back by 1 base and J by 4 bases. The length of the CDR3 is 14 residues. The CDR3 spells CASSQGGGYNEQFF. CDR3 nucleotide sequence: TGCGCCAGCAGCCAAGGGGGGGGGTACAATGAGCAGTTCTTC.

The V call is TRBV6-4, the J call TRBJ1-5; possibly TRBD1 for D (5 bases). This CDR3 has 13 residues. Trimming cost V 6 bases and J 4 bases, with 10 bases left between them. CDR1 and CDR2 from the germline V gene are MRHNA and SNTAGT. This CDR3 is CASSGGINQPQHF. The CDR3 DNA reads TGTGCCAGCAGCGGGGGTATTAATCAGCCCCAGCATTTT.

This clone was seen more than once but under ten times. The genes are TRBV30 and TRBJ1-5; weak D call: TRBD1 (6 bases). This CDR3 region has 14 residues. V was shortened by 1 base and J by 3 bases, with 10 bases between the two germline ends. The germline V gene encodes CDR1 GTSNPN and CDR2 SVGIG (reference sequence). In DNA, the CDR3 is TGTGCCTGGAGTGCCGGGACACTCAATCAGCCCCAGCATTTT. Encoded protein: CAWSAGTLNQPQHF.

V usage is TRBV5-8 and J usage is TRBJ1-2, with D unresolved. The length of the CDR3 is 14 residues. Germline V gene sequence: CDR1 SGHTS, CDR2 YDEGEE. V was cut by 0 bases and J by 4 bases, with 10 bases left in between. The CDR3 is CASSLAAYRYGYTF. For the CDR3, the DNA is TGTGCCAGCAGCTTGGCCGCGTACCGCTATGGCTACACCTTC. The variable domain in full, with the rest retrieved from reference TRBV5-8 and TRBJ1-2, is EAGVTQSPTHLIKTRGQQATLRCSPISGHTSVYWYQQALGLGLQFLLWYDEGEERNRGNFPPRFSGRQFPNYSSELNVNALELEDSALYLCASSLAAYRYGYTFGSGTRLTVV.

Only a few counts were recorded for this clone. The J gene is TRBJ1-1, the V gene TRBV6-5; tentative D call: TRBD1 (6 bases). The CDR3 runs to 14 residues. Germline-derived CDR1 and CDR2 are MNHEY and SVGAGI. Trimming took 8 bases from V and 7 from J, leaving 20 bases between them. The CDR3 DNA sequence: TGTGCCAGCGTTCAACCTGCAGGGGCTTGTGAAGCTTTCTTT. This sequence encodes CASVQPAGACEAFF.

The chain combines TRBV9 with TRBJ1-1; no clear D gene. The CDR3 covers 14 residues. Trimming took off 0 bases at V and 1 base at J, with 7 bases between the two ends. Per the germline V gene, CDR1 is SGDLS and CDR2 is YYNGEE. The DNA for the CDR3 is TGTGCCAGCAGCGTAGACAGCCGGAACACTGAAGCTTTCTTT. Translating it yields CASSVDSRNTEAFF.

J is TRBJ1-1 and V is TRBV2; maybe TRBD1 (6 bases). This CDR3 has 14 amino acids. Per germline, CDR1 SNHLY and CDR2 FYNNEI. V shed 6 bases and J shed 0 bases, with 11 bases lying between them. The CDR3 DNA is TGTGCCAGCAGGGAACAGGGCTTGAACACTGAAGCTTTCTTT. The encoded protein is CASREQGLNTEAFF.

This chain joins TRBV7-9 and TRBJ1-5; tentatively, D is TRBD1 (5 bases). The ends were cut back, 5 bases at V and 4 bases at J, with 12 bases in the middle. From germline, CDR1 is SEHNR and CDR2 FQNEAQ (reference sequence). The CDR3 sequence is 14 residues long. In nucleotides, the CDR3 is TGTGCCAGCAGCAACAGGAAGGAGAATCAGCCCCAGCATTTT. Protein sequence: CASSNRKENQPQHF.